This T cell receptor (beta chain) is from a study of technical replicates of blood from a handful of donors. The method was immunoSEQ multiplex PCR; TCRdb's version includes in-frame clones alone and lacks a portion of them. The table has some 70,000 clones, around nine tenths seen once; the top ten hold approximately 0.38%. CDR1 is GTSNPN, CDR2 SVGIG, per germline (reference sequence). The ends were cut back, 2 bases at V and 1 base at J, with 17 bases in the middle. CDR3 size: 16 residues. The sequencing input was T cells isolated from PBMCs. The chain is built from TRBV30 and TRBJ2-5, with D possibly matching TRBD1 (6 bases). This clonotype originated in a human donor in good health. CDR3 sequence: CAWSTARDNLQETQYF. DNA for the CDR3: TGTGCCTGGAGTACGGCTCGGGACAACCTCCAAGAGACCCAGTACTTC.